The sample holds a few counts of the clone carrying this TCR beta chain. Its antigen is still unknown. Noted time point: patch test 3, about 24 weeks after DPC sensitization. As for treatment: therapeutic diphenylcyclopropenone sensitization with weekly scalp DPC. It was unfractionated whole blood from which total RNA was extracted. TCRdb called the RACE reads again in MiXCR, with one record for every CDR3 protein. The table records roughly 71,000 distinct CDR3 sequences, 11% of them present only once. The sample belongs to a study of human T cells and chemical hapten exposure. Overall study results and limits: While controls formed fewer of them, expanded TCRs formed significantly more large CDR3 similarity clusters.

The sequence was obtained from a woman between 45 and 65 years old with alopecia areata. Some clones in this sample may be carry-over from other donors' samples. Sequences were derived from whole blood, sampled in connection with sensitization to the hapten diphenylcyclopropenone (DPC).

CDR3 in DNA: TGCGCCAGCAGCTTGGGCCAATCTGTCCCCTACGAGCAGTACTTC. This encodes CASSLGQSVPYEQYF. This chain uses TRBV5-1 with TRBJ2-7; D gene ambiguous. CDR1 is SGHRS, CDR2 YFSETQ, per germline. The CDR3 loop spans 15 amino acids. Trimming pared 0 bases from V and 2 bases from J, leaving 12 bases between.